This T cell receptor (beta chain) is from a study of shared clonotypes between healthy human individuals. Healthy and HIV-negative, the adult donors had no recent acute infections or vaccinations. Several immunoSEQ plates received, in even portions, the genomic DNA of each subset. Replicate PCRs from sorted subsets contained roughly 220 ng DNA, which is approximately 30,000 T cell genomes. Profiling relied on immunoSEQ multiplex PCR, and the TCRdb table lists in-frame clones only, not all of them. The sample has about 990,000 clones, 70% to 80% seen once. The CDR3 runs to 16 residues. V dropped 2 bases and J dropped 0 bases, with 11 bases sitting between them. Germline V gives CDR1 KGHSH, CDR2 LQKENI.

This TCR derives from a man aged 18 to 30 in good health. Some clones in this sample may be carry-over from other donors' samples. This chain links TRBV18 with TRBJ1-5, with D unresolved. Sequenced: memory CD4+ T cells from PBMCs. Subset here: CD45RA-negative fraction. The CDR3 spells CASSPGFPISNQPQHF. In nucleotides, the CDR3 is TGTGCCAGCTCACCAGGATTTCCTATTAGCAATCAGCCCCAGCATTTT.